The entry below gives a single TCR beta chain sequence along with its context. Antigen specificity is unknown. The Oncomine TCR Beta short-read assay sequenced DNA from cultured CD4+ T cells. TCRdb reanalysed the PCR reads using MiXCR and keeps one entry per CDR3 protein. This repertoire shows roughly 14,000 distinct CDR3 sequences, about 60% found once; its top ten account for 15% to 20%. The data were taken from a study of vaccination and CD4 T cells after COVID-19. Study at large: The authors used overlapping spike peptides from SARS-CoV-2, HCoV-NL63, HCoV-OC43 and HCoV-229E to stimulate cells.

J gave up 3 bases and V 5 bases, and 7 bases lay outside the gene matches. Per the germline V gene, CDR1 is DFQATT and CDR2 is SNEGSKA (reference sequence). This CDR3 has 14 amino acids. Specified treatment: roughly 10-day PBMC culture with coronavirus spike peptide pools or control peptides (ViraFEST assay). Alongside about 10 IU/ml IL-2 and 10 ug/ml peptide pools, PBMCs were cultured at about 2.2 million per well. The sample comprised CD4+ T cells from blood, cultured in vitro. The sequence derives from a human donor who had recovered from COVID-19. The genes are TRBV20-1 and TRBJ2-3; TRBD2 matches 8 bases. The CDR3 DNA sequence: TGCAGTGCTGCGACTAGCGTACCAACAGATACGCAGTATTTT. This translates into CSAATSVPTDTQYF.